One and the same sample provided the 14 T cell receptor beta chains below, sequenced in a study of T cell changes during pregnancy in multiple sclerosis. Clones were sequenced by immunoSEQ multiplex PCR, and TCRdb holds only the in-frame ones, with some missing. The data hold about 64,000 clones, with 90% observed a single time. Sequencing used peripheral blood, obtained in the second trimester of pregnancy. The receptors shown here come from a female donor in good health, enrolled as a control in a pregnancy study.

This chain connects TRBV29-1 to TRBJ2-7; D might be TRBD2 (6 bases). This CDR3 has 14 residues. Per the germline V gene, CDR1 is SQVTM and CDR2 is ANQGSEA. V was pared by 6 bases and J by 1 base, with 16 bases between. CDR3: CSVAGGVRSYEQYF. DNA of the CDR3: TGCAGCGTCGCGGGCGGGGTGCGTTCCTACGAGCAGTACTTC.

The chain joins TRBV15 to TRBJ2-7; 16 bases map to TRBD2. J gave up 4 bases and V 0 bases, and 0 bases lay outside the gene matches. This CDR3 spans 16 amino acids. CDR1 is LNHNV, CDR2 YYDKDF, per germline (reference sequence). In DNA, the CDR3 is TGTGCCACCAGCAGAGAGGGACTAGCGGGGGGGTACGAGCAGTACTTC. Its translation is CATSREGLAGGYEQYF.

The rearrangement uses TRBV7-2 and TRBJ2-2, with D possibly being TRBD2 (6 bases). The CDR3 length is 16 residues. V shed 7 bases and J shed 6 bases, with 21 bases lying between them. Germline CDR1 reads SGHTA; CDR2 reads FQGNSA. The CDR3 DNA follows: TGTGCCAGCACGGGGGTCCTGGGAGAGCATGCCGGGGAGCTGTTTTTT. It encodes CASTGVLGEHAGELFF.

The chain carries TRBV29-1 and TRBJ1-2; D is perhaps TRBD1 (5 bases). The CDR3 contains 10 residues. Trimming removed 8 bases at V and 6 bases at J, with 10 bases between. CDR1 and CDR2 from the germline V gene are SQVTM and ANQGSEA. CDR3 coding DNA: TGCAGCACTTGGGGCGATGGCTACACCTTC. Amino acid sequence: CSTWGDGYTF.

The rearrangement uses TRBV18 and TRBJ2-5, with D possibly TRBD1 on 8 matching bases. Trimming removed 3 bases from V and 4 bases from J, with 15 bases in between. The CDR3 consists of 15 residues. Germline V gives CDR1 KGHSH, CDR2 LQKENI. CDR3 in DNA: TGTGCCAGCTCACCGGCGGACAGGGAGGGAGAGACCCAGTACTTC. Protein product: CASSPADREGETQYF. Combining the CDR3 with reference TRBV18 and TRBJ2-5 gives the whole variable domain NAGVMQNPRHLVRRRGQEARLRCSPMKGHSHVYWYRQLPEEGLKFMVYLQKENIIDESGMPKERFSAEFPKEGPSILRIQQVVRGDSAAYFCASSPADREGETQYFGPGTRLLVL.

The chain combines TRBV2 with TRBJ2-3; 10 nucleotides align to TRBD2. Germline values: CDR1 SNHLY, CDR2 FYNNEI. The trim removed 5 bases at V and 0 bases at J, leaving 5 bases unmatched. CDR3 length equals 16 residues. CDR3 protein: CASSLASGRSTDTQYF. In DNA, the CDR3 is TGTGCCAGCAGTCTAGCTAGCGGGAGAAGCACAGATACGCAGTATTTT.

The rearrangement joins TRBV4-2 to TRBJ2-3; weak D call: TRBD2 (5 bases). The V gene lost 4 bases and the J gene lost 0 bases, with 17 bases spanning the gap. CDR1 LGHNA and CDR2 YNFKEQ come from the germline V gene. The CDR3 has 17 residues. CDR3 region: CASSPGIRSSSTDTQYF. CDR3 bases: TGTGCCAGCAGCCCGGGAATCAGATCATCTAGCACAGATACGCAGTATTTT.

The chain employs TRBV5-4 and TRBJ1-3; 7 bases line up with TRBD1. CDR1 is SGHNT and CDR2 is YYREEE in the germline V gene (reference sequence). The V gene end was trimmed by 0 bases and the J gene end by 4 bases; junction bases not matched to a gene: 13. The CDR3 extends over 18 amino acids. The CDR3 nucleotides are TGTGCCAGCAGCTTGGATCTGGCAGGGGGTAGTCTGGGAAACACCATATATTTT. This gives the protein CASSLDLAGGSLGNTIYF.

The chain links TRBV5-4 to TRBJ2-2, with TRBD1 identical over 7 bases. Germline CDR1 SGHNT, CDR2 YYREEE (reference sequence). There are 16 residues in the CDR3. The trim removed 4 bases at V and 4 bases at J, leaving 10 bases unmatched. This chain's CDR3 is CASSGRQGWSTGELFF. The DNA for the CDR3 is TGTGCCAGCAGCGGAAGACAGGGTTGGTCCACCGGGGAGCTGTTTTTT.

In this sample, this clone turned up once. The chain has TRBV5-4 and TRBJ2-7; TRBD2 is a possible D gene (6 bases). The germline CDR1 and CDR2 sequences are SGHNT and YYREEE (reference sequence). This CDR3 spans 14 amino acids. Trimming removed 7 bases from V and 2 bases from J, with 16 bases in between. In DNA, the CDR3 is TGTGCCAGCGCGCCGGGAGTCAACACCTACGAGCAGTACTTC. Protein sequence: CASAPGVNTYEQYF.

This sequence joins TRBV29-1 and TRBJ2-4; D may be TRBD2 (6 bases). The CDR3 is 14 residues long. V lost 4 bases, J lost 6 bases, and 16 bases lay in between. Germline-derived CDR1 and CDR2 are SQVTM and ANQGSEA. CDR3 protein: CSVGLIKAGNIQYF. DNA of the CDR3: TGCAGCGTTGGCCTAATTAAAGCGGGAAACATTCAGTACTTC.

V usage is TRBV4-2 and J usage is TRBJ2-3; the D is unclear. This CDR3 spans 12 amino acids. V gave up 4 bases and J gave up 8 bases, with 10 bases separating them. Germline assignment: CDR1 LGHNA and CDR2 YNFKEQ. CDR3 loop: CASSLSSGTQYF. The CDR3 DNA is TGTGCCAGCAGCCTCTCCTCGGGTACGCAGTATTTT.

The J gene is TRBJ1-1, the V gene TRBV5-1; 7 bases align to TRBD1. This CDR3 has 13 amino acids. Germline lookup yields CDR1 SGHRS and CDR2 YFSETQ. Losses at the gene ends were 6 bases for V and 4 bases for J; bases not matched to a gene: 6. CDR3 sequence reads: CASTQTGPTEAFF. Written as DNA, the CDR3 is TGCGCCAGCACCCAGACAGGGCCCACTGAAGCTTTCTTT.

The J gene is TRBJ2-3, the V gene TRBV5-5, with 7 bases matching TRBD1. This CDR3 region has 16 residues. CDR1 is SGHKS, CDR2 YYEKEE, per germline (reference sequence). Trimming at V came to 3 bases and at J to 3 bases, leaving 10 bases not matched to a gene. CDR3 nucleotide sequence: TGTGCCAGCAGCTCACAGGGGACCTCTAGGACAGATACGCAGTATTTT. This translates into CASSSQGTSRTDTQYF.